This T cell receptor (beta chain) was obtained from a study of blood T cell repertoires in COVID-19. Across the study: The samples span acute and convalescent COVID-19 from the United States, Italy and Spain. PBMCs, B-cell-depleted T cells, or T cells provided the cDNA or gDNA that made up the material.

Original handling: Counts of nucleated cells, estimated from reference gene primer amplification, were obtained. Sequencing was performed with immunoSEQ multiplex PCR; in TCRdb, only in-frame clones are kept and a portion is missing. That table gives V, J and clone size, and the DNA gave D and trimming. The sample gives 100,000 to 150,000 clones, 70% to 90% of which show up once; roughly 2.2% is in the top ten. The specimen was peripheral blood. The source of this sequence is a man in his 70s with active COVID-19.

The CDR3 DNA sequence: TGTGCCTGGAGTGCCCCCTCCCTGATGGACTCCCCGTGGAGAGCGAACACTGAAGCTTTCTTT. Amino acid sequence: CAWSAPSLMDSPWRANTEAFF. This rearrangement joins TRBV30 to TRBJ1-1; D unclear. V was clipped by 1 base and J by 1 base, with 31 bases between them. The germline CDR1 and CDR2 sequences are GTSNPN and SVGIG (reference sequence). The CDR3 is 21 residues long. Filled out from reference TRBV30 and TRBJ1-1, the complete variable domain reads SQTIHQWPATLVQPVGSPLSLECTVEGTSNPNLYWYRQAAGRGLQLLFYSVGIGQISSEVPQNLSASRPQDRQFILSSKKLLLSDSGFYLCAWSAPSLMDSPWRANTEAFFGQGTRLTVV.